This T cell receptor beta chain was captured by sequencing in a study of shared clonotypes between healthy human individuals. This clone has more than one count but fewer than ten. Its antigen remains unknown. General study findings and limits: The generation probabilities recorded for non-shared clonotypes fell below those of clonotypes shared by all four donors. In having few donors, the study represented limited genetic and exposure-history diversity. A generally larger estimated richness was seen in naive subsets than in memory subsets.

As defined, naive CD8 cells were CD45RO-negative and positively selected for CCR7, with terminally differentiated effector memory CD45RA+ cells excluded. Donors were Caucasian adults residing in Nashville, Tennessee, USA. The table came from immunoSEQ multiplex PCR; TCRdb's copy has only in-frame clones and leaves some out. The data contain roughly 890,000 clones, 80% to 95% of them singletons. Trimming took off 4 bases at V and 15 bases at J, with 16 bases between the two ends. This CDR3 spans 12 amino acids. CDR1 and CDR2 (germline): SEHNR, FQNEAQ (reference sequence). V gene TRBV7-9 combines with J gene TRBJ2-4; no firm D call. The TCR originated in a man aged 30 to 45 in good health. Sequencing was carried out using naive CD8+ T cells sorted from blood. The CDR3 is CASSSDGPLGYF. The CDR3 bases are TGTGCCAGCAGCTCAGACGGCCCTCTTGGGTACTTC.